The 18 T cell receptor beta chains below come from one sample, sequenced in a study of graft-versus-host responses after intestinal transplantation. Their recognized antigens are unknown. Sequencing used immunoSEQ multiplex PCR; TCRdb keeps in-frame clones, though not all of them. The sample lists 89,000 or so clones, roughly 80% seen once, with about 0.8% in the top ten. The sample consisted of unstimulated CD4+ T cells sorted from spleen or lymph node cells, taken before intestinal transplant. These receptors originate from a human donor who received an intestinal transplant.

The CDR3 DNA reads TGCGCCAGCAGCCCCGGACTAGCGGGGGGGCTCGAGCAGTACTTC. Its protein is CASSPGLAGGLEQYF. This chain links TRBV5-1 with TRBJ2-7; 15 bases are shared with TRBD2. The V gene end was trimmed by 4 bases and the J gene end by 6 bases; junction bases not matched to a gene: 5. The CDR3 contains 15 residues. Per germline, CDR1 SGHRS and CDR2 YFSETQ.

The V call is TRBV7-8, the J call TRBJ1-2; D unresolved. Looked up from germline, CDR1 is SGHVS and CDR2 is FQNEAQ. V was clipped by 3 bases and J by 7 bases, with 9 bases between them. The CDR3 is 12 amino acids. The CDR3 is CASSFGYSGYTF. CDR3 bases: TGTGCCAGCAGCTTTGGGTACAGTGGCTACACCTTC.

CDR3 nucleotide sequence: TGCGCCAGCAGCGTTATGACTAGGGGACAAGAGACCCAGTACTTC. As protein: CASSVMTRGQETQYF. This chain joins TRBV5-1 and TRBJ2-5, with D possibly matching TRBD2 (6 bases). Germline loops: CDR1 SGHRS, CDR2 YFSETQ. The CDR3 extends over 15 amino acids. The V and J ends lost 4 bases and 2 bases respectively, with 15 bases between them.

The CDR3 region is CASSLTSGSGAGELFF. For the CDR3, the DNA is TGCGCCAGCAGCTTGACATCAGGGTCTGGGGCCGGGGAGCTGTTTTTT. The J gene is TRBJ2-2, the V gene TRBV5-1; D may be TRBD1 (5 bases). The CDR3 has 16 residues. Per the germline V gene, CDR1 is SGHRS and CDR2 is YFSETQ. The V gene lost 1 base and the J gene lost 6 bases, with 16 bases spanning the gap.

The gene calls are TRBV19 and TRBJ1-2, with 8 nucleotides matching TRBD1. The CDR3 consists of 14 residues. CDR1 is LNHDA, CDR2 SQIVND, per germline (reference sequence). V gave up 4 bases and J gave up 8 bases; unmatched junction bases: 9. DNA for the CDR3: TGTGCCAGTAGTACCGGACAGGGCCCCACGGGCTACACCTTC. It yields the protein CASSTGQGPTGYTF.

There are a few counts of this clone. Here the CDR3 DNA reads TGTGCCAGCAACTCAGGGGTCGAGCAGTACTTC. Translated: CASNSGVEQYF. The chain recombines TRBV6-6 with TRBJ2-7, with a possible D match to TRBD1 (6 bases). The V gene's germline CDR1 is MNHNY and CDR2 SVGAGI (reference sequence). The CDR3 is 11 residues long. V was clipped by 7 bases and J by 6 bases, with 10 bases between them.

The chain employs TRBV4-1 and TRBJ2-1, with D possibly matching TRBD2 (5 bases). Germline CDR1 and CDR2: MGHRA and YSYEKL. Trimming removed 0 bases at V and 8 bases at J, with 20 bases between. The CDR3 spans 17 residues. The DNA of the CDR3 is TGCGCCAGCAGCCAAGATCGGCTAGCCCCACGAAACGATGAGCAGTTCTTC. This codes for CASSQDRLAPRNDEQFF.

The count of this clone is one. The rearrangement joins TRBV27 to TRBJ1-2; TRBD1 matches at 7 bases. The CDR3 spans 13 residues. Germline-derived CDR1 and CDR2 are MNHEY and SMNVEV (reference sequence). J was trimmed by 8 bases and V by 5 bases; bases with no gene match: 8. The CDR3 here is CASSLRDRGGYTF. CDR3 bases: TGTGCCAGCAGTCTCCGGGACAGAGGCGGCTACACCTTC.

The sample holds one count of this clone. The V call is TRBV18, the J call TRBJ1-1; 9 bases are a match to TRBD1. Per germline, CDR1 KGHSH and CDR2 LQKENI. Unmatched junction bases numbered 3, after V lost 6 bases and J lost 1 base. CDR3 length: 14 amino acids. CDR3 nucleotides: TGTGCCAGCTCCGAGGGACAGGGGAACACTGAAGCTTTCTTT. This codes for CASSEGQGNTEAFF.

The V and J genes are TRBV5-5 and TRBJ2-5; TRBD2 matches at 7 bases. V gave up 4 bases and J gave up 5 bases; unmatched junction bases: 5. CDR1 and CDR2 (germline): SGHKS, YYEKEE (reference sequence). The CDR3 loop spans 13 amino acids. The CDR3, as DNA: TGTGCCAGCAGCGCGGGACTAAAGGAGACCCAGTACTTC. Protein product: CASSAGLKETQYF.

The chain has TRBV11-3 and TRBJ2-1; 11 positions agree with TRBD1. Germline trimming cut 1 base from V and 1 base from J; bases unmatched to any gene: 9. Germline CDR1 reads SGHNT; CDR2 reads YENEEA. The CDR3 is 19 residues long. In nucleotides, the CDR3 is TGTGCCAGCAGCTTAGTTACCGGGACAGGGGGTAAATCCTACAATGAGCAGTTCTTC. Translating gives CASSLVTGTGGKSYNEQFF. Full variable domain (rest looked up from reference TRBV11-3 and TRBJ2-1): EAGVVQSPRYKIIEKKQPVAFWCNPISGHNTLYWYLQNLGQGPELLIRYENEEAVDDSQLPKDRFSAERLKGVDSTLKIQPAELGDSAVYLCASSLVTGTGGKSYNEQFFGPGTRLTVL.

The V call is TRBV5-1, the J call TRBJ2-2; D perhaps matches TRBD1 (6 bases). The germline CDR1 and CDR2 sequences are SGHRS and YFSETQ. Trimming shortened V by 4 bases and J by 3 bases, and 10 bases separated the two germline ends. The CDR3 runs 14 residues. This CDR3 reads CASSAGTYTGELFF. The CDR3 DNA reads TGCGCCAGCAGCGCCGGGACATACACCGGGGAGCTGTTTTTT.

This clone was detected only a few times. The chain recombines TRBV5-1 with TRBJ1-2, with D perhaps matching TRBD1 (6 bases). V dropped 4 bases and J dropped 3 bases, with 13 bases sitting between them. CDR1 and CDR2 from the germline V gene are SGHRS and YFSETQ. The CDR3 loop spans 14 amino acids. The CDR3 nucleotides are TGCGCCAGCAGCCAAAATACAGGGTACTATGGCTACACCTTC. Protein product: CASSQNTGYYGYTF.

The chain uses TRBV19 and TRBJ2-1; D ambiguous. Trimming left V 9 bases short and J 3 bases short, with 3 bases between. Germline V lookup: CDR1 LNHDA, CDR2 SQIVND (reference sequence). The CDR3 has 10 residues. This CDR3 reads CASGYNEQFF. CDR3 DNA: TGTGCCAGCGGCTACAATGAGCAGTTCTTC.

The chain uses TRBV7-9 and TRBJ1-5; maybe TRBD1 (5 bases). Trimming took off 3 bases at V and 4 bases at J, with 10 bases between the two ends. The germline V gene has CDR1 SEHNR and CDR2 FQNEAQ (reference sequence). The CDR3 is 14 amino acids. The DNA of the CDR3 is TGTGCCAGCAGCTTTAAGGGGAATAATCAGCCCCAGCATTTT. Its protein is CASSFKGNNQPQHF.

The CDR3, as DNA: TGTGCCAGCAGCTTAGGTCGACAGGGCTATGGCTACACCTTC. This sequence encodes CASSLGRQGYGYTF. The chain has TRBV7-8 and TRBJ1-2, with 7 bases identical to TRBD1. This CDR3 comprises 14 residues. V lost 1 base, J lost 4 bases, and 3 bases stayed unmatched. CDR1 SGHVS and CDR2 FQNEAQ come from the germline V gene. Looking up the rest from reference TRBV7-8 and TRBJ1-2 gives the full variable domain: GAGVSQSPRYKVAKRGQDVALRCDPISGHVSLFWYQQALGQGPEFLTYFQNEAQLDKSGLPSDRFFAERPEGSVSTLKIQRTQQEDSAVYLCASSLGRQGYGYTFGSGTRLTVV.

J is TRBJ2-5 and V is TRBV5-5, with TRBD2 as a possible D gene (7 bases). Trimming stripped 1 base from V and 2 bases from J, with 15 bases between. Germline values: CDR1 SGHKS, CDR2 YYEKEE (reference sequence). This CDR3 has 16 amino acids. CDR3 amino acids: CASSLLGGARQETQYF. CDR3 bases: TGTGCCAGCAGCTTGTTAGGGGGGGCGCGACAAGAGACCCAGTACTTC.

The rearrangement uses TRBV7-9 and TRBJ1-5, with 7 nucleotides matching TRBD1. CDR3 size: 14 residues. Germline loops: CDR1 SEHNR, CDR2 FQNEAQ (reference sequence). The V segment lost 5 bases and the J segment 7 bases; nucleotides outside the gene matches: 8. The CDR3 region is CASSKTGIEQPQHF. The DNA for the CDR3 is TGTGCCAGCAGCAAGACAGGGATTGAACAGCCCCAGCATTTT.